The rows below give T cell receptor beta chains drawn from one sample of a study of blood T cell repertoires in COVID-19. Measured with immunoSEQ multiplex PCR; TCRdb has only the in-frame clones, and not every one. The sample yields approximately 21,000 clones, nearly 75% seen once. Sequencing was done on a sample of peripheral blood. These receptors were taken from a human donor in a cohort sampled during active or convalescent COVID-19. Both conserved end residues are part of each CDR3. D genes are given only for firm matches. Clone size is stated in some rows and not others, as once, few, many or a class when expanded.

j_call,clone_size,v_call,d_call,cdr3_aa,cdr3_nt
TRBJ1-6,few,TRBV10-3,-,CAISVTGRSKSPLHF,TGTGCCATCAGTGTTACAGGGCGTAGTAAGTCACCCCTCCACTTT
TRBJ2-6,-,TRBV5-1,TRBD1,CASSLGGTGSRSGANVLTF,TGCGCCAGCAGCCTTGGGGGGACAGGCAGCAGGTCTGGGGCCAACGTCCTGACTTTC
TRBJ2-7,-,TRBV5-1,TRBD1,CASSLQGAGAYEQYF,TGCGCCAGCAGCCTACAGGGGGCAGGAGCATACGAGCAGTACTTC
TRBJ1-5,-,TRBV29-1,TRBD1,CSVGQGRNQPQHF,TGCAGCGTTGGACAGGGGCGGAATCAGCCCCAGCATTTT
TRBJ1-5,-,TRBV6-5,-,CASSPDRSNQPQHF,TGTGCCAGCAGTCCCGACAGAAGCAATCAGCCCCAGCATTTT
TRBJ2-2,few,TRBV11-2,-,CASSGLTTGELFF,TGTGCCAGCAGCGGACTAACAACCGGGGAGCTGTTTTTT
TRBJ2-3,-,TRBV4-1,-,CASSQDRPWGADTQYF,TGCGCCAGCAGCCAAGATAGACCATGGGGGGCAGATACGCAGTATTTT
TRBJ2-7,-,TRBV7-6,TRBD2,CASSLLASGDGEQYF,TGTGCCAGCAGCTTGTTGGCTAGCGGGGATGGCGAGCAGTACTTC
TRBJ2-2,-,TRBV5-4,-,CASNAGTLPTNTGELFF,TGTGCCAGCAACGCCGGGACATTGCCCACGAACACCGGGGAGCTGTTTTTT
TRBJ1-4,-,TRBV19,-,CASRREATNEKLFF,TGTGCCAGTAGGCGAGAAGCAACTAATGAAAAACTGTTTTTT
TRBJ1-1,few,TRBV7-8,TRBD1,CASSLTGGTEAFF,TGTGCCAGCAGCTTGACAGGGGGCACTGAAGCTTTCTTT
TRBJ2-1,-,TRBV5-1,TRBD2,CASRGEGEQFF,TGCGCCAGCAGGGGGGAGGGTGAGCAGTTCTTC
TRBJ2-1,few,TRBV19,TRBD2,CASSIRTQLAGVGNEQFF,TGTGCCAGTAGTATTCGCACGCAACTAGCGGGAGTGGGGAATGAGCAGTTCTTC
TRBJ2-2,-,TRBV5-1,TRBD2,CARTGLAGSTGELFF,TGCGCCAGAACCGGACTAGCGGGTTCCACCGGGGAGCTGTTTTTT
TRBJ2-1,-,TRBV7-6,TRBD2,CASSLGPASGYNEQFF,TGTGCCAGCAGCTTAGGGCCGGCTAGCGGTTACAATGAGCAGTTCTTC
TRBJ1-5,medium-sized,TRBV5-5,-,CASSINQGSHQPQHF,TGTGCCAGCAGCATTAATCAGGGGTCCCATCAGCCCCAGCATTTT
TRBJ2-7,-,TRBV5-8,-,CASSLVGGYEQYF,TGTGCCAGCAGCTTGGTAGGAGGCTACGAGCAGTACTTC
TRBJ1-3,once,TRBV7-2,TRBD1,CASSSSRGTGGNTIYF,TGTGCCAGCAGCTCGTCCAGGGGGACTGGTGGAAACACCATATATTTT
TRBJ2-7,-,TRBV19,TRBD1,CASSVRRDSFYEQYF,TGTGCCAGTAGTGTGAGACGGGACAGCTTCTACGAGCAGTACTTC
TRBJ1-5,few,TRBV28,-,CASSPPPGENRPQHF,TGTGCCAGCAGTCCGCCTCCGGGGGAAAATCGTCCCCAGCATTTT
TRBJ1-5,-,TRBV19,-,CASSTTGANQPQHF,TGTGCCAGTAGTACGACAGGAGCCAATCAGCCCCAGCATTTT
TRBJ2-3,once,TRBV5-6,TRBD2,CASSLSGTTYTQYF,TGTGCCAGCAGCTTGAGCGGGACTACCTATACGCAGTATTTT
TRBJ1-1,-,TRBV5-5,-,CASSLEVGVFTEAFF,TGTGCCAGCAGCTTGGAGGTCGGGGTGTTCACTGAAGCTTTCTTT
TRBJ1-2,-,TRBV20-1,TRBD1,CSSGTGFGYTF,TGCAGCTCCGGGACAGGGTTTGGCTACACCTTC
TRBJ1-2,once,TRBV14,-,CASSQGFRYGYTF,TGTGCCAGCAGCCAAGGTTTCCGCTATGGCTACACCTTC
TRBJ2-1,-,TRBV19,TRBD2,CASSIMRESGEQFF,TGTGCCAGTAGTATTATGCGGGAGTCAGGTGAGCAGTTCTTC
TRBJ1-3,-,TRBV18,TRBD1,CASSPDRASGNTIYF,TGTGCCAGCTCACCCGACAGGGCTTCTGGAAACACCATATATTTT
TRBJ2-5,-,TRBV5-1,-,CASSPTSSNQETQYF,TGCGCCAGCAGCCCTACCTCTAGTAACCAAGAGACCCAGTACTTC
TRBJ1-5,few,TRBV19,-,CASSKGNQPQHF,TGTGCCAGTAGTAAGGGGAATCAGCCCCAGCATTTT
TRBJ1-6,-,TRBV11-2,-,CASSFEGVNSPLHF,TGTGCCAGCAGTTTCGAGGGGGTTAATTCACCCCTCCACTTT
TRBJ2-4,few,TRBV6-6,-,CASSYDRDIQYF,TGTGCCAGCAGTTACGACAGAGACATTCAGTACTTC
TRBJ2-2,-,TRBV5-1,-,CASSLDTKATGELFF,TGCGCCAGCAGCTTGGATACGAAAGCCACCGGGGAGCTGTTTTTT
TRBJ1-1,-,TRBV19,TRBD1,CASSGGTGRTEAFF,TGTGCCAGTAGTGGCGGGACAGGGAGGACTGAAGCTTTCTTT
TRBJ1-5,-,TRBV7-9,-,CASSPSGNSNQPQHF,TGTGCCAGCAGCCCGAGCGGAAATAGCAATCAGCCCCAGCATTTT
TRBJ2-3,-,TRBV10-2,TRBD2,CASTLSSGGADTQYF,TGCGCCAGTACCCTGTCTAGCGGGGGTGCAGATACGCAGTATTTT
TRBJ2-1,-,TRBV27,TRBD2,CASSFGGGYEQFF,TGTGCCAGCAGTTTCGGGGGGGGTTATGAGCAGTTCTTC
TRBJ1-6,-,TRBV4-1,-,CASSPPTNHNSPLHF,TGCGCCAGCAGCCCCCCGACAAATCATAATTCACCCCTCCACTTT
TRBJ2-5,-,TRBV24-1,TRBD2,CATKPWTSEETQYF,TGTGCCACCAAGCCCTGGACTAGCGAAGAGACCCAGTACTTC
TRBJ1-5,-,TRBV30,TRBD1,CAWKTGGSSNQPQHF,TGTGCCTGGAAGACAGGGGGCTCGAGCAATCAGCCCCAGCATTTT
TRBJ1-1,once,TRBV6-6,-,CASSPPTGTEAFF,TGTGCCAGCAGCCCCCCGACGGGGACTGAAGCTTTCTTT
TRBJ2-5,-,TRBV13,TRBD1,CASSSDRGAETQYF,TGTGCCAGCAGCTCAGACAGGGGCGCAGAGACCCAGTACTTC
TRBJ2-7,-,TRBV6-6,TRBD2,CASSPGGSGRVEQYF,TGTGCCAGCAGCCCCGGGGGTAGCGGGAGGGTCGAGCAGTACTTC
TRBJ1-1,-,TRBV29-1,-,CSVAALPGAEAFF,TGCAGCGTAGCAGCCCTCCCAGGGGCTGAAGCTTTCTTT
TRBJ2-6,few,TRBV19,-,CASRGGAGGANVLTF,TGTGCCAGCCGAGGGGGGGCCGGTGGGGCCAACGTCCTGACTTTC
TRBJ1-6,once,TRBV19,-,CASKRSGINSPLHF,TGTGCCAGTAAGCGGTCCGGGATTAATTCACCCCTCCACTTT
TRBJ1-5,-,TRBV6-5,-,CASDSQGNQPQHF,TGTGCCAGTGACAGTCAGGGCAATCAGCCCCAGCATTTT
TRBJ1-6,-,TRBV5-6,-,CASSFRGFLQNSPLHF,TGTGCCAGCAGCTTTAGGGGTTTTCTTCAGAATTCACCCCTCCACTTT
TRBJ2-6,few,TRBV15,-,CATSGSNRAAGANVLTF,TGTGCCACCAGCGGATCTAACAGGGCGGCTGGGGCCAACGTCCTGACTTTC
TRBJ1-4,once,TRBV19,-,CASSKRRRVGEKLFF,TGTGCCAGTAGTAAAAGGCGGAGGGTAGGAGAAAAACTGTTTTTT
TRBJ1-1,few,TRBV6-5,-,CASITAGNTEAFF,TGTGCCAGCATTACCGCAGGAAACACTGAAGCTTTCTTT
TRBJ1-6,-,TRBV6-5,TRBD1,CASSNDRGRVSPLHF,TGTGCCAGCAGTAACGACAGGGGGCGGGTGTCACCCCTCCACTTT
TRBJ1-6,-,TRBV25-1,-,CASSESPGANNSPLHF,TGTGCCAGCAGTGAATCGCCAGGGGCTAATAATTCACCCCTCCACTTT
TRBJ1-1,-,TRBV18,-,CASSSTRTAGNTEAFF,TGTGCCAGCTCATCAACCCGGACAGCGGGAAACACTGAAGCTTTCTTT
TRBJ2-7,-,TRBV5-1,-,CASSAGVSYEQYF,TGCGCCAGCAGCGCCGGGGTCTCCTACGAGCAGTACTTC
TRBJ1-2,-,TRBV5-5,-,CASSPEPAYGYTF,TGTGCCAGCAGCCCGGAGCCAGCCTATGGCTACACCTTC